This T cell receptor beta chain came from a study of T cell responses to AZD1222 COVID-19 vaccine. Across the study: Second-dose recipients at about 4 or about 12 weeks were treated as one pooled group.

Germline V gene lookup returns CDR1 SGHRS and CDR2 YFSETQ. V dropped 4 bases and J dropped 4; count of bases not matched to a gene: 7. This CDR3 region has 16 residues. Study-level results: Baseline seropositivity occurred in only six AZD1222 recipients.

Using immunoSEQ multiplex PCR, the repertoire was profiled, and TCRdb retains in-frame clones only, with some absent. The sample has about 120,000 clones; just over 85% are singletons. For this clone: Its antigen remains unknown.

The origin of this receptor is an adult in good health. This specimen consisted of peripheral blood, obtained on day 0 of AZD1222 vaccination. This chain links TRBV5-1 with TRBJ2-3, with TRBD2 matching 12 bases. The CDR3 bases are TGCGCCAGCAGCCCCCAACTAGCGGGGGGTTCAGATACGCAGTATTTT. This gives the protein CASSPQLAGGSDTQYF.